This T cell receptor (beta chain) was captured by sequencing in a study of cytomegalovirus exposure and HLA in healthy donors. This clone was seen only once. Its antigen is unidentified. Germline assignment: CDR1 MNHEY and CDR2 SMNVEV (reference sequence). This CDR3 has 13 amino acids. J lost 8 bases, V lost 4 bases, and 4 bases had no gene match. General study findings and limits: Among CMV-associated TCR beta chains, most appeared HLA-restricted in a later analysis. Later, an analysis found that common viral pathogens appeared to be linked with several of the most significant clusters. In a later analysis, V- and J-gene trimming of beta chains associated with a DCLRE1C missense variant, replicated independently. As a later analysis revealed, the rate of TCR association differed by HLA locus, with DRB1 most and HLA-C fewest.

The PCR used 60 Vbeta and 13 Jbeta primers. TCRdb keeps only in-frame clones here, not all; method: immunoSEQ multiplex PCR. The repertoire holds 200,000 to 250,000 clones, with roughly 80% as singletons. This chain joins TRBV27 and TRBJ1-4; 7 bases are a match to TRBD1. The specimen sequenced was PBMCs. The receptor was isolated from a girl aged 2-10 years in good health and CMV-seronegative. For the CDR3, the DNA is TGTGCCAGCAGTTCCGGACAGGACGAAAAACTGTTTTTT. It codes for CASSSGQDEKLFF.